This T cell receptor beta chain was recovered during a study of cytomegalovirus exposure and HLA in healthy donors. Broader study findings: It was taken for granted in presence/absence analyses that sequencing depth across donors was roughly uniform. Per a prior analysis, the majority of TCR beta V segments were productive roughly 90% or roughly 30% of the time.

To note about this clone: Its antigen remains unidentified.

PCR primers comprised 60 Vbeta and 13 Jbeta primers. Repertoires were generated with immunoSEQ multiplex PCR, while TCRdb's copy carries only in-frame clones and drops some. The table shows fewer than 200,000 clones, with roughly four fifths occurring only once. The clonotype comes from a man aged 45 to 65 in good health and CMV-seronegative. Sequenced sample: PBMCs.

In DNA form, the CDR3 reads TGTGCCAGCATGTTACGGGGGGTAATGGGCTACACCTTC. Amino acid sequence: CASMLRGVMGYTF. The chain has TRBV28 and TRBJ1-2, with D possibly being TRBD1 (5 bases). The length of the CDR3 is 13 residues. Per the germline V gene, CDR1 is MDHEN and CDR2 is SYDVKM. V was shortened by 7 bases and J by 8 bases, with 17 bases between the two germline ends.